This T cell receptor beta chain was recorded in a study of identical twins. Regarding the study as a whole: Excess low generation probability was seen in twin-shared out-of-frame alpha sequences.

This CDR3 comprises 15 residues. Trimming took off 7 bases at V and 4 bases at J, with 19 bases between the two ends. Germline V gene data show CDR1 as MNHNS and CDR2 as SASEGT. After template switching added a universal primer site, the resulting cDNA carried unique molecular identifiers. MiXCR, run by TCRdb on the 5' RACE reads, gives a single entry per CDR3 protein. Of under 900,000 distinct CDR3 sequences in the sample, roughly 20% were seen once. This clonotype was picked up a small number of times. Its matching antigen is unknown. These data also featured in a second study, about T cells expressing NK-cell markers. That publication notes: Sequencing covered eight donors, seven HCMV-seropositive and one seronegative. Restriction of the sorted population to alpha-beta TCR T cells was achieved in several experiments with an anti-gamma-delta TCR antibody.

The material sequenced was PBMCs. This chain links TRBV6-1 with TRBJ1-1; perhaps TRBD1 as D (6 bases). This clonotype originated in a woman aged 18-29 years in good health. CDR3 protein: CASNGIRGAATEAFF. CDR3 sequence (DNA): TGTGCCAGCAACGGGATACGGGGGGCGGCCACTGAAGCTTTCTTT.